The clone carrying this TCR beta chain has ten or more counts. Antigen specificity is unknown. In germline, CDR1 is LNHNV, CDR2 YYDKDF (reference sequence). V was trimmed by 0 bases and J by 2 bases, leaving 13 bases between them. CDR3 length equals 16 residues. TCRdb independently ran MiXCR on the reads; one entry per CDR3 protein. In the table there are under 200,000 distinct CDR3 sequences, 8% to 10% of which are singletons. This record belongs to a study of T cell repertoires in cytomegalovirus infection. Background on the study: An indication of both CMV infection and matching HLA type came from public TCR beta signatures. Findings of the study overall: Cumulative public TCR beta family frequency identified CMV carriers with the relevant HLA. Across the ex vivo response, the dominant clonotypes were HLA-C-restricted CMV-specific TCR beta clonotypes.

V usage is TRBV15 and J usage is TRBJ2-5; possible D gene TRBD2, 5 bases. The sequencing sample was made of PBMCs. The sequence derives from a human donor in good health (CMV status not recorded). Some clones in this sample may be carry-over from other donors' samples. CDR3 sequence reads: CATSRDRTPWQETQYF. CDR3 bases: TGTGCCACCAGCAGAGATAGGACTCCTTGGCAAGAGACCCAGTACTTC.